One sample yielded the 14 T cell receptor beta chains listed below, sequenced in a study of immune evolution from preneoplasia to lung adenocarcinoma. Here immunoSEQ multiplex PCR was the method, and the copy in TCRdb shows in-frame clones only, minus some. The sample has approximately 6,900 clones, 70% to 80% seen once. The specimen sequenced was FFPE lung adenocarcinoma in situ tissue. Source of these receptors: a donor older than 65 with lung adenocarcinoma.

This sequence joins TRBV7-9 and TRBJ1-5; D gene ambiguous. V was trimmed by 3 bases and J by 2 bases, leaving 2 bases between them. The CDR3 spans 12 residues. Germline V gives CDR1 SEHNR, CDR2 FQNEAQ (reference sequence). The CDR3 reads CASSFGNQPQHF. The DNA of the CDR3 is TGTGCCAGCAGCTTTGGCAATCAGCCCCAGCATTTT.

This sequence joins TRBV30 and TRBJ2-7, with D maybe TRBD2 (5 bases). The V end lost 8 bases, the J end lost 2 bases, and 10 bases lay between the germline ends. CDR1 and CDR2 (germline): GTSNPN, SVGIG (reference sequence). The CDR3 sequence is 11 residues long. CDR3 loop: CATRGAYEQYF. The CDR3 nucleotides are TGTGCCACCCGGGGAGCCTACGAGCAGTACTTC. Based on the CDR3 plus reference TRBV30 and TRBJ2-7, the full variable domain is SQTIHQWPATLVQPVGSPLSLECTVEGTSNPNLYWYRQAAGRGLQLLFYSVGIGQISSEVPQNLSASRPQDRQFILSSKKLLLSDSGFYLCATRGAYEQYFGPGTRLTVT.

This rearrangement joins TRBV9 to TRBJ2-3, with TRBD2 matching over 12 bases. The CDR3 totals 15 residues. Germline loops: CDR1 SGDLS, CDR2 YYNGEE. V lost 3 bases and J lost 4; bases outside the gene matches: 3. CDR3 DNA: TGTGCCAGCAGCGAGCTAGCGGGGGGGGCAGATACGCAGTATTTT. Translating gives CASSELAGGADTQYF.

The CDR3 region is CARARTRGDTQYF. The CDR3 DNA sequence: TGTGCCAGAGCCCGAACCCGAGGAGATACGCAGTATTTT. This chain joins TRBV2 and TRBJ2-3, with no clear D. This CDR3 has 13 amino acids. CDR1 SNHLY and CDR2 FYNNEI come from the germline V gene. The V end lost 9 bases, the J end lost 5 bases, and 15 bases lay between the germline ends.

The rearrangement links TRBV2 to TRBJ1-4, with TRBD1 identical over 8 bases. This CDR3 region has 13 residues. Germline trimming cut 6 bases from V and 8 bases from J; bases unmatched to any gene: 5. From germline, CDR1 is SNHLY and CDR2 FYNNEI. This CDR3 is CASRGQDGEKLFF. In DNA form, the CDR3 reads TGTGCCAGCAGGGGACAGGACGGGGAAAAACTGTTTTTT. Together with reference TRBV2 and TRBJ1-4, the CDR3 gives the full variable domain: EPEVTQTPSHQVTQMGQEVILRCVPISNHLYFYWYRQILGQKVEFLVSFYNNEISEKSEIFDDQFSVERPDGSNFTLKIRSTKLEDSAMYFCASRGQDGEKLFFGSGTQLSVL.

The table lists this clone with a count of one. V gene TRBV19 combines with J gene TRBJ2-1; TRBD2 is a possible D gene (6 bases). Germline V gene data show CDR1 as LNHDA and CDR2 as SQIVND (reference sequence). CDR3 length: 16 residues. Trimming stripped 3 bases from V and 2 bases from J, with 14 bases between. CDR3 residues: CASSILVRGPYNEQFF. CDR3 DNA sequence: TGTGCCAGTAGTATTCTGGTGCGGGGCCCCTACAATGAGCAGTTCTTC. Combining the CDR3 with reference TRBV19 and TRBJ2-1 gives the whole variable domain DGGITQSPKYLFRKEGQNVTLSCEQNLNHDAMYWYRQDPGQGLRLIYYSQIVNDFQKGDIAEGYSVSREKKESFPLTVTSAQKNPTAFYLCASSILVRGPYNEQFFGPGTRLTVL.

The chain recombines TRBV11-2 with TRBJ2-7; 10 bases line up with TRBD1. This CDR3 region has 15 residues. Germline lookup yields CDR1 SGHAT and CDR2 FQNNGV. The V segment lost 4 bases and the J segment 3 bases; nucleotides outside the gene matches: 6. The CDR3 DNA follows: TGTGCCAGCAGCTGGGGGGGACAGGGGCTCTACGAGCAGTACTTC. Its translation is CASSWGGQGLYEQYF.

This CDR3 reads CASSSIAAGPGGYGYTF. The CDR3 DNA follows: TGTGCCAGCAGTTCTATAGCCGCCGGGCCCGGGGGGTATGGCTACACCTTC. The J gene is TRBJ1-2, the V gene TRBV27; the D gene is possibly TRBD1 (5 bases). V lost 4 bases, J lost 5 bases, and 23 bases lay in between. The germline CDR1 and CDR2 sequences are MNHEY and SMNVEV (reference sequence). The CDR3 has 17 amino acids.

The chain uses TRBV29-1 and TRBJ2-7; D ambiguous. Germline V CDR1 and CDR2: SQVTM, ANQGSEA. The CDR3 contains 13 residues. V was shortened by 3 bases and J by 7 bases, with 16 bases between the two germline ends. CDR3 loop: CSVEVQAGVEQYF. Written as DNA, the CDR3 is TGCAGCGTTGAGGTTCAGGCCGGCGTAGAGCAGTACTTC.

This clone was detected only a few times. The chain combines TRBV6-4 with TRBJ2-2; D unresolved. The CDR3 is made up of 12 amino acids. V was clipped by 2 bases and J by 7 bases, with 5 bases between them. Germline values: CDR1 MRHNA, CDR2 SNTAGT. CDR3 in amino acids: CASSDLGGELFF. CDR3 DNA: TGTGCCAGCAGTGACCTCGGCGGGGAGCTGTTTTTT.

V is TRBV7-9 and J is TRBJ2-5; D uncertain. The ends were cut back, 1 base at V and 2 bases at J, with 8 bases in the middle. The CDR3 runs to 14 residues. Per the germline V gene, CDR1 is SEHNR and CDR2 is FQNEAQ (reference sequence). The CDR3 sequence is CASSLVPEQETQYF. CDR3 in DNA: TGTGCCAGCAGCTTAGTACCAGAACAAGAGACCCAGTACTTC.

The chain uses TRBV28 and TRBJ1-5; a weak D match, TRBD1 (5 bases). The V and J ends lost 10 bases and 5 bases respectively, with 12 bases between them. This CDR3 has 12 residues. CDR1 and CDR2 from the germline V gene are MDHEN and SYDVKM. The CDR3 DNA follows: TGTGCCACCGGGACTGTAGATCAGCCCCAGCATTTT. Its protein product is CATGTVDQPQHF. Looking up the rest from reference TRBV28 and TRBJ1-5 gives the full variable domain: DVKVTQSSRYLVKRTGEKVFLECVQDMDHENMFWYRQDPGLGLRLIYFSYDVKMKEKGDIPEGYSVSREKKERFSLILESASTNQTSMYLCATGTVDQPQHFGDGTRLSIL.

The rearrangement uses TRBV7-6 and TRBJ2-2, with D perhaps being TRBD1 or TRBD2 (5 bases each). The V end lost 2 bases, the J end lost 7 bases, and 11 bases lay between the germline ends. CDR1 SGHVS and CDR2 FNYEAQ come from the germline V gene. This CDR3 contains 14 residues. The CDR3 DNA reads TGTGCCAGCAGCTTATGGGAGCAGGGCGGGGAGCTGTTTTTT. As protein: CASSLWEQGGELFF.

This clone was recorded once. The chain carries TRBV7-2 and TRBJ1-4, with 10 bases aligning to TRBD1. The CDR3 extends over 16 amino acids. CDR1 is SGHTA, CDR2 FQGNSA, per germline. The V segment lost 6 bases and the J segment 4 bases; nucleotides outside the gene matches: 8. The CDR3 loop reads CASRAATGGNNEKLFF. The CDR3, as DNA: TGTGCCAGCAGAGCCGCGACAGGGGGCAATAATGAAAAACTGTTTTTT.